The clone carrying this TCR beta chain was picked up one time. Clones were sequenced by immunoSEQ multiplex PCR, and TCRdb holds only the in-frame ones, with some missing. The data hold around 39,000 clones, with approximately 82% observed a single time. This sample was taken from a study of OX40 agonist ivuxolimab in advanced cancers. Study-level information: At 82.7% male, the cohort had a mean age of approximately 64 years, ranging from about 23 to 79.

The length of the CDR3 is 14 residues. The germline V gene encodes CDR1 MNHNS and CDR2 SASEGT. Trimming pared 6 bases from V and 5 bases from J, leaving 13 bases between. This receptor was identified in an adult with an advanced solid tumor such as melanoma, head and neck, liver or kidney cancer. The gene calls are TRBV6-1 and TRBJ1-4, with D tentatively TRBD1 (5 bases). The specimen was CD4+ or CD8+ T cells sorted from blood, collected in a trial of the OX40 agonist ivuxolimab. The CDR3 region is CASRSGTDNEKLFF. In DNA, the CDR3 is TGTGCCAGCAGATCCGGGACTGACAATGAAAAACTGTTTTTT.